A selection of T cell receptor beta chains follows, all from one sample in a study of blood T cell repertoires in COVID-19. Clones were sequenced by immunoSEQ multiplex PCR, and TCRdb holds only the in-frame ones, with some missing. The sample has roughly 150,000 clones; around nine tenths are singletons. Material for sequencing was peripheral blood. The receptors derive from a woman of 80 years or more with COVID-19, enrolled during active disease. CDR3s include the opening cysteine and the closing phenylalanine or tryptophan. The order of the fields is V gene, D gene, J gene, CDR3 DNA, CDR3 protein. D genes are given only for firm matches.

V: TRBV4-2
D: TRBD1
J: TRBJ2-7
DNA: TGTGCCAGCAGCCAAGATCTAACCGGACAGGGTACCTACGAGCAGTACTTC
CDR3: CASSQDLTGQGTYEQYF

V: TRBV4-1
D: NA
J: TRBJ2-7
DNA: TGCGCCAGCAGCCAAGTTAGAGCGGCCAATAGGCGGGCCTACGAGCAGTACTTC
CDR3: CASSQVRAANRRAYEQYF

V: TRBV5-1
D: TRBD2
J: TRBJ2-1
DNA: TGCGCCAGCAGCTTGTTGGGACTAGCCTTGGTTGAGCAGTTCTTC
CDR3: CASSLLGLALVEQFF

V: TRBV28
D: TRBD1
J: TRBJ2-6
DNA: TGTGCCAGCAGTTTGCCGGGACAGGGGTCTGGGGCCAACGTCCTGACTTTC
CDR3: CASSLPGQGSGANVLTF

V: TRBV5-1
D: NA
J: TRBJ2-7
DNA: TGCGCCAGCAGACAGGGTACGTACGAGCAGTACTTC
CDR3: CASRQGTYEQYF

V: TRBV2
D: TRBD1
J: TRBJ1-1
DNA: TGTGCCAGCAGGGAGACAGGGGATCTGTCCGCTTTCTTT
CDR3: CASRETGDLSAFF

V: TRBV11-3
D: NA
J: TRBJ2-7
DNA: TGTGCCAGCAGCTTACCATGCGGGCCCTCCTACGAGCAGTACTTC
CDR3: CASSLPCGPSYEQYF

V: TRBV4-3
D: NA
J: TRBJ1-4
DNA: TGCGCCAGCAGCCAAGCCCGACGACGACAGGTCCCTGAAAAACTGTTTTTT
CDR3: CASSQARRRQVPEKLFF

V: TRBV7-9
D: NA
J: TRBJ1-1
DNA: TGTGCCACGGGGTCCACTGAAGCTTTCTTT
CDR3: CATGSTEAFF

V: TRBV5-1
D: TRBD1
J: TRBJ1-2
DNA: TGCGCCAGCAGCGCAGAGGGACAGATCTATGGCTACACCTTC
CDR3: CASSAEGQIYGYTF

V: TRBV7-2
D: TRBD2
J: TRBJ2-1
DNA: TGTGCCAGCAGCTTAGGGCGGGAGTACTACAATGAGCAGTTCTTC
CDR3: CASSLGREYYNEQFF

V: TRBV5-1
D: TRBD1
J: TRBJ1-2
DNA: TGCGCCAGCAGGTCCTCAGCTACGGGACAGGGAGATGGCTACACCTTC
CDR3: CASRSSATGQGDGYTF

V: TRBV11-2
D: NA
J: TRBJ2-1
DNA: TGTGCCAGCAGCTTAGGTGTGTCTGGCGAGCAGTTCTTC
CDR3: CASSLGVSGEQFF

V: TRBV6-5
D: TRBD2
J: TRBJ2-1
DNA: TGTGCCAGCAGTTTAGCGGGCGCCTACAATGAGCAGTTCTTC
CDR3: CASSLAGAYNEQFF

V: TRBV29-1
D: TRBD2
J: TRBJ2-1
DNA: TGCAGCGTCGTTCTGGGACTAGCGGGAGGGCCCTATGAGCAGTTCTTC
CDR3: CSVVLGLAGGPYEQFF